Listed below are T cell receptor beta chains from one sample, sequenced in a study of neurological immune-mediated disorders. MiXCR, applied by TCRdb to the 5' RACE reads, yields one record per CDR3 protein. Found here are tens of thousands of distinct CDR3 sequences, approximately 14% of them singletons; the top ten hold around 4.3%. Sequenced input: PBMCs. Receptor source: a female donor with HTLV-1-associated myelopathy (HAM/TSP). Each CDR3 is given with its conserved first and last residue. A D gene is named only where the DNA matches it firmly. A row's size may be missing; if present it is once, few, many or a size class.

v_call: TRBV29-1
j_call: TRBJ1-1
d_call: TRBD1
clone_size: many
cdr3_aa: CSVIGTGGNTEAFF
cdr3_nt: TGCAGCGTTATAGGGACAGGGGGGAACACTGAAGCTTTCTTT

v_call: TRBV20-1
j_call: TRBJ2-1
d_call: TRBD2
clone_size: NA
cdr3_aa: CSARGVDSYYEQFF
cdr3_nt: TGCAGTGCTCGGGGGGTTGACTCCTACTATGAGCAGTTCTTC

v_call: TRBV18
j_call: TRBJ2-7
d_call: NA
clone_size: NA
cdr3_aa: CASSPPRSGILEQYF
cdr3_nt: TGTGCCAGCTCACCACCGAGGTCCGGGATTCTCGAGCAGTACTTC

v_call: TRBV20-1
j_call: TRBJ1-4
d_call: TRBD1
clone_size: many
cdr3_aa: CSASSRDRGGESGKLFF
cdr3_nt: TGCAGTGCTAGTTCGAGAGACAGGGGCGGGGAGAGCGGAAAACTGTTTTTT

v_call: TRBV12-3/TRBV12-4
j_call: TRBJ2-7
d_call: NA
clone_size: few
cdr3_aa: CASRPGGLGEQYF
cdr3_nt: TGTGCCAGCAGACCAGGCGGGCTCGGGGAGCAGTACTTC

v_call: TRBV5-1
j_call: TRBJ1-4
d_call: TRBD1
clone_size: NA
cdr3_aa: CASSPKGTGSNEKLSF
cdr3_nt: TGCGCCAGCAGCCCTAAAGGGACAGGGTCTAATGAAAAACTGTCATTT

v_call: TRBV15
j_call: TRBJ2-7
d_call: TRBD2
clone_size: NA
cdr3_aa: CSTSREGGTSGIYERYF
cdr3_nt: TGTTCTACCAGCAGAGAGGGGGGGACTAGCGGGATCTACGAGCGGTACTTC

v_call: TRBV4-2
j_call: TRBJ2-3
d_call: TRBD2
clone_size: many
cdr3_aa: CASSRRGDGDTQYF
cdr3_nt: TGTGCCAGCAGCCGACGGGGGGACGGGGATACGCAGTATTTT

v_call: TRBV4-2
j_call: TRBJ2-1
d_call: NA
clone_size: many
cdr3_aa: CASSQAVTSSYNEQFF
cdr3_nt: TGTGCCAGCAGCCAAGCGGTTACCAGCTCCTACAATGAGCAGTTCTTC

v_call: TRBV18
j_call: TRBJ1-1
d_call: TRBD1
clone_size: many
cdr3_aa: CASSPRRGPAEAFF
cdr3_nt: TGTGCCAGCTCACCACGCAGGGGGCCGGCTGAAGCTTTCTTT

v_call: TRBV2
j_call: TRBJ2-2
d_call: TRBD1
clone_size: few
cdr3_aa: CASTLQGTGELFF
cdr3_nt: TGTGCCAGCACCTTACAGGGGACCGGGGAGCTGTTTTTT

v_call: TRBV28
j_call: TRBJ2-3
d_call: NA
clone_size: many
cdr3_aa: CASSPRTVADTQYF
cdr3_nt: TGTGCCAGCAGTCCGAGGACGGTAGCAGATACGCAGTATTTT

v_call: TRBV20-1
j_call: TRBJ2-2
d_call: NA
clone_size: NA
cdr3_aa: CSASRVNGGELFF
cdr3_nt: TGCAGTGCTAGTCGGGTGAATGGCGGGGAGCTGTTTTTT

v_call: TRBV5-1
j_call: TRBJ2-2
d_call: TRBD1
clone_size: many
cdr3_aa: CASTEGTGPGELFF
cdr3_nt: TGCGCCAGCACCGAAGGGACAGGGCCCGGGGAGCTGTTTTTT

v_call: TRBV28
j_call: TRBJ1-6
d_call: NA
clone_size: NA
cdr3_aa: CASSLFRANGDSPLHF
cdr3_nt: TGTGCCAGCAGTTTATTTCGGGCAAACGGGGATTCACCCCTCCACTTT

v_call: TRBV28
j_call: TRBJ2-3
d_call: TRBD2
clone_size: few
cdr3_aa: CASSPGLAGGGDTQYF
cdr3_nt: TGTGCCAGCAGTCCGGGACTAGCGGGTGGAGGGGATACGCAGTATTTT

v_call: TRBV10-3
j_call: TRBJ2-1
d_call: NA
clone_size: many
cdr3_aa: CAISTPAGSNNEQFF
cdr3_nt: TGTGCCATCAGTACACCCGCCGGCAGCAACAATGAGCAGTTCTTC

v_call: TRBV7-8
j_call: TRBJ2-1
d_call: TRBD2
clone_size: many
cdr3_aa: CASSLGRIGGGSWVEQFF
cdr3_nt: TGTGCCAGCAGCTTAGGCCGGATTGGCGGGGGGTCCTGGGTGGAGCAGTTCTTC

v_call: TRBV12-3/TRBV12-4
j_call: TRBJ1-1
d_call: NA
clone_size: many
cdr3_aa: CASIFLGGGNTEAFF
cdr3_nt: TGTGCCAGCATCTTCCTCGGGGGAGGGAACACTGAAGCTTTCTTT

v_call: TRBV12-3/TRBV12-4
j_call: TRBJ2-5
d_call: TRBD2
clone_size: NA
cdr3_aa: CASSSEGGSGGSETQYF
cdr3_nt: TGTGCCAGCAGTTCCGAGGGGGGTAGCGGGGGGTCAGAGACCCAGTACTTC

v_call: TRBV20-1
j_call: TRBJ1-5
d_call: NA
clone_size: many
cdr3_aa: CSARREAQPQHF
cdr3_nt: TGCAGTGCCCGCAGGGAGGCTCAGCCCCAGCATTTT

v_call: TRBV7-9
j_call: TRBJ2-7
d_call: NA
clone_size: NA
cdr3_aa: CSSSVTGLAYEQYF
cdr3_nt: TGTTCCAGCAGCGTCACTGGACTCGCCTACGAGCAGTACTTC

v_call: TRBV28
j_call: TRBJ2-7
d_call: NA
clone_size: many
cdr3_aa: CASSAGSSYEQYF
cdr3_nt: TGTGCCAGCAGTGCCGGGAGCTCCTACGAGCAGTACTTC

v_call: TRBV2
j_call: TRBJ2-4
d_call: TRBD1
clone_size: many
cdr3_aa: CARPTGTALAKNIQYF
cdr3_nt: TGTGCCAGGCCAACGGGGACAGCCCTAGCCAAAAACATTCAGTACTTC

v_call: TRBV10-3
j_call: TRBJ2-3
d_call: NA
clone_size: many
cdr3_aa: CAISEISADTQYF
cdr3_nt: TGTGCCATCAGTGAAATCTCAGCAGATACGCAGTATTTT

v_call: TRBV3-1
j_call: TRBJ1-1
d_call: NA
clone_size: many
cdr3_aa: CASSPGWTEAFF
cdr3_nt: TGTGCCAGCAGCCCGGGGTGGACTGAAGCTTTCTTT

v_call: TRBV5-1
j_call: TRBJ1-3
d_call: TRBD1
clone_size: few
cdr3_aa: CASPGQGAGGNTIYF
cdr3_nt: TGCGCCAGCCCGGGACAGGGGGCCGGTGGAAACACCATATATTTT

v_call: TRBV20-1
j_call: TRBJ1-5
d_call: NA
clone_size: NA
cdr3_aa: CSARRRRDNQPQHF
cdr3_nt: TGCAGTGCCCGCAGGAGGCGTGACAATCAGCCCCAGCATTTT

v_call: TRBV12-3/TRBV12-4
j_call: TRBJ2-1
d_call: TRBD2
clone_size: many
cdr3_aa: CASSVAGGVTNEQFF
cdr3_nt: TGTGCCAGCAGTGTAGCGGGGGGAGTCACTAATGAGCAGTTCTTC

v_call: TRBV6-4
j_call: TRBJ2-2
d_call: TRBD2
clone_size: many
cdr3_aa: CASQVLAGSTGELFF
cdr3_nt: TGTGCCAGCCAGGTTTTAGCGGGGAGCACCGGGGAGCTGTTTTTT

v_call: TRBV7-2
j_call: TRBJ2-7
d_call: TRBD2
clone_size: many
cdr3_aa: CASSRLAASYEQYF
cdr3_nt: TGTGCCAGCAGCCGCCTAGCGGCCTCCTACGAGCAGTACTTC

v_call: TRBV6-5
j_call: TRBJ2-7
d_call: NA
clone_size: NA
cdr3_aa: CASSPPGGWYEQYF
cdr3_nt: TGTGCCAGCAGTCCCCCCGGGGGCTGGTACGAGCAGTACTTC

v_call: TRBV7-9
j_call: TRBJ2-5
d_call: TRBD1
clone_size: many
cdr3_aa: CASKPDRVGETQYF
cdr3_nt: TGTGCCAGCAAACCGGACAGGGTGGGAGAGACCCAGTACTTC

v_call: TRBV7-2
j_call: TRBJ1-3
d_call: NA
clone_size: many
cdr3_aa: CASSLASTGTGNTIYF
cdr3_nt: TGTGCCAGCAGCTTGGCTAGTACAGGGACTGGAAACACCATATATTTT

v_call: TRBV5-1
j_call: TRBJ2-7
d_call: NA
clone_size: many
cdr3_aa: CASSQDPTTGIVLEQYF
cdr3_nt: TGCGCCAGCAGCCAGGACCCGACGACAGGCATAGTCCTCGAGCAGTACTTC